This T cell receptor beta chain was recorded in a study of human T cells and chemical hapten exposure. Study background: The study traced per-sample TCR yield variation mainly to small differences in pooled library volumes.

Individual cDNA molecules had unique molecular identifiers attached to them by the library. Per the original data handling: Samples had a median of around 91,000 TCRs, ranging 23,224 to 690,600. TCRdb fed the RACE reads into MiXCR, producing one record per CDR3 protein. These V and J calls originate from TCRdb's pipeline instead of the authors' own analysis. The sample has 100,000 to 150,000 distinct CDR3 sequences; about 9% are singletons. On this clonotype: Antigen unknown.

Notes on the study in general: No shift was seen in TCRs above 1 in 1000 frequency with DPC sensitization.

Time point reported: healthy volunteer bleed at 2 weeks. Unseparated into fractions, whole blood served as the source from which total RNA was extracted. J lost 7 bases, V lost 4 bases, and 13 bases had no gene match. The CDR3 sequence is 16 residues long. Germline CDR1 reads SQVTM; CDR2 reads ANQGSEA. This clonotype was obtained from a male donor in good health. Some clones in this sample may be carry-over from other donors' samples. Input material: whole blood. V gene TRBV29-1 combines with J gene TRBJ2-1; 10 bases map to TRBD2. The CDR3: CSVGGPLAGPENEQFF. Here the CDR3 DNA reads TGCAGCGTTGGGGGCCCACTAGCGGGGCCCGAAAATGAGCAGTTCTTC.